Following are 13 T cell receptor beta chains from one sample sequenced in a study of tissue T cells after allogeneic stem cell transplantation (dated by TCRdb to between 2020 and 2023). Library prep was done by the immunoSEQ multiplex PCR assay. This immuneACCESS table, as held by TCRdb, lists in-frame sequences with V and J called but not all clones. Of the missing ones, under half trace to an unresolved V gene in checked studies; the others have no known cause. The sample data list tens of thousands of clones, and 72% of these were observed just once. Jointly, the top ten make up around 0.62% of the sample. Sequencing used spleen. The source is a female BALB/c mouse in good health. Members of this strain share the MHC haplotype H2-d.

This clone was seen a handful of times. The genes are named according to mouse. The read comes to an end 1 residue before the CDR3 does, leaving the germline J gene to fill in the end. The chain recombines TRBV13-2 with TRBJ2-7, with 11 bases aligning to TRBD2. The germline gives CDR1 NNHNN, CDR2 SYGAGS (reference sequence). The J segment lost 7 bases and the V segment lost 0 bases, leaving 12 bases of the junction unmatched. The CDR3 loop spans 17 amino acids. CDR3 protein: CASGDAGGLGGWGEQYF. Partial CDR3 DNA: TGTGCCAGCGGTGATGCGGGAGGACTGGGGGGATGGGGGGAACAGTAC.

This clone was seen a handful of times. The germline and genes are mouse ones. The read terminates 1 residue before the CDR3 end, so the remaining end is supplied by the germline J gene. The chain couples TRBV4 to TRBJ1-4; D ambiguous. Trimming removed 5 bases at V and 3 bases at J, with 10 bases between. This CDR3 region has 14 residues. Germline lookup yields CDR1 LGHDT and CDR2 YNNKQL (reference sequence). The CDR3: CASSQARTNERLFF. CDR3 bases read: TGTGCCAGCAGCCAAGCCAGAACCAACGAAAGATTATTT.

As for this clone: Gene names are mouse gene names. The CDR3 extends 1 residue past the end of the read, so its final part is completed from the germline J gene. V usage is TRBV13-2 and J usage is TRBJ1-1; D remains unclear. This CDR3 is 15 amino acids long. V lost 0 bases and J 1 base, leaving 10 bases between the germline ends. CDR1 is NNHNN and CDR2 is SYGAGS in the germline V gene (reference sequence). The chain's CDR3 is CASGDAGIRNTEVFF. CDR3 DNA (partial): TGTGCCAGCGGTGATGCGGGCATCCGGAACACAGAAGTCTTC.

This clone came up a few times. Germline and genes: mouse. The read ends 1 residue before the CDR3 terminus; that terminus is restored from the germline J gene. V is TRBV4 and J is TRBJ2-7; 10 bases align to TRBD2. Losses at the gene ends were 4 bases for V and 3 bases for J; bases not matched to a gene: 9. CDR1 and CDR2 from the germline V gene are LGHDT and YNNKQL (reference sequence). The length of the CDR3 is 16 residues. CDR3 loop: CASSSFRDWGLYEQYF. The covered CDR3 bases are TGTGCCAGCAGCTCCTTCCGGGACTGGGGCCTCTATGAACAGTAC.

To note about this clone: Gene names refer to mouse genes. The read ends 1 residue before the CDR3 terminus; that terminus is restored from the germline J gene. The sample contains more than one DNA sequence encoding this CDR3. This chain uses TRBV5 with TRBJ1-3, with D possibly TRBD1 on 5 matching bases. Germline CDR1 and CDR2: LGHNA and YNLKQL (reference sequence). The CDR3 sequence is 15 residues long. The germline V and J ends were trimmed by 0 bases and 1 base, with 7 bases remaining between them. The sequenced part of the CDR3 DNA is TGTGCCAGCAGCCAAGAGGGGGGATCTGGAAATACGCTCTAT. It codes for CASSQEGGSGNTLY. The entire CDR3 is CASSQEGGSGNTLYF.

For this clone: Mouse germline and gene names are used. The DNA ends 1 residue before the CDR3 does, and the rest of the CDR3 is filled in from the germline J gene. This sequence joins TRBV13-1 and TRBJ2-5, with D perhaps assigned TRBD1 or TRBD2 (6 bases each). Germline values: CDR1 NSHNY, CDR2 SYGAGN. V shed 0 bases and J shed 2 bases, with 10 bases lying between them. CDR3 length: 15 residues. The CDR3 reads CASSDGGRVQDTQYF. Partial CDR3 DNA: TGTGCCAGCAGTGATGGGGGGCGCGTCCAAGACACCCAGTAC.

For this clone: Gene names and germline match the mouse. The part of the CDR3 DNA that was read is TGTGCCTGGAAAGGGACACGCAACGAAAGATTATTT. It translates to CAWKGTRNERLF. The whole CDR3 protein reads CAWKGTRNERLFF. J is TRBJ1-4 and V is TRBV31, with D possibly matching TRBD1 (6 bases). The read ends 1 residue shy of where the CDR3 ends; the end is completed using the germline J gene. Per the germline V gene, CDR1 is GKSSPN and CDR2 is SITVG. The V end was cut by 4 bases, the J end by 4 bases, with 10 bases between. The CDR3 consists of 13 residues.

To note about this clone: The genes and germline here are from mouse. The CDR3 goes on 1 residue after the read ends, and that part is filled in from the germline J gene. The chain recombines TRBV13-3 with TRBJ2-7, with 9 bases fitting TRBD1. J was trimmed by 7 bases and V by 3 bases; bases with no gene match: 5. The V gene's germline CDR1 is NNHDY and CDR2 SYVADS. The CDR3 length is 13 residues. CDR3 region: CASSVPGQGEQYF. The DNA read from the CDR3 is TGTGCCAGCAGTGTCCCGGGACAGGGAGAACAGTAC.

This clone was found a few times. Gene names and germline match the mouse. The CDR3 end falls 1 residue outside the read, so it is completed with the germline J gene. The gene calls are TRBV20 and TRBJ2-7; D might be TRBD2 (5 bases). The V end lost 1 base, the J end lost 2 bases, and 9 bases lay between the germline ends. Germline assignment: CDR1 GFQATS and CDR2 STVNSAI. CDR3 size: 13 residues. The sequenced CDR3 bases are TGTGGTGCTAGGGTGGGGAAGACCTATGAACAGTAC. It specifies CGARVGKTYEQY. From start to end, the CDR3 is CGARVGKTYEQYF.

Comment on this clone: The listed genes are named as in mouse. The read finishes 1 residue shy of the CDR3 end, and the germline J gene is used to complete it. The chain joins TRBV13-2 to TRBJ1-1; D gene uncertain. The CDR3 has 11 amino acids. The V gene lost 2 bases and the J gene lost 8 bases, with 7 bases spanning the gap. Per the germline V gene, CDR1 is NNHNN and CDR2 is SYGAGS (reference sequence). This CDR3 reads CASGELREVFF. The sequenced part of the CDR3 DNA is TGTGCCAGCGGTGAGCTCAGGGAAGTCTTC.

This clone was recorded once. The gene names given are mouse names. The observed sequence ends 1 residue before the CDR3 terminus, with the missing tail filled in from the germline J gene. The J gene is TRBJ1-3, the V gene TRBV19, with D possibly matching TRBD1 (6 bases). Between the trimmed V and J ends, which lost 2 bases and 1 base, there was a span of 10 bases. The CDR3 totals 15 residues. The germline gives CDR1 FNHDT, CDR2 SITEND (reference sequence). The CDR3 DNA, read in part, is TGTGCCAGCAGTATGGGGGGGCGGTCTGGAAATACGCTCTAT. Translation gives CASSMGGRSGNTLY. In full, the CDR3 is CASSMGGRSGNTLYF.

About this clone itself: Gene labels here are mouse ones. The sequenced fragment ends 1 residue before the CDR3 boundary, so the rest is inferred from the germline J gene. This chain connects TRBV13-1 to TRBJ1-6, with D possibly TRBD1 on 6 matching bases. TRBJ1-6 is sorted into the ORF group, with uncertain function. V gave up 4 bases and J gave up 3 bases, with 11 bases separating them. This CDR3 has 15 residues. Germline V CDR1 and CDR2: NSHNY, SYGAGN. The sequenced part of the CDR3 DNA is TGTGCCAGCAGTCTTACAGGGTTCTATAATTCGCCCCTCTAC. Its translation: CASSLTGFYNSPLY. The entire CDR3 is CASSLTGFYNSPLYF.

Notes on this clone: Gene names are mouse gene names. The CDR3 end is not reached by the read, which stops 1 residue before it; the germline J gene fills it in. The chain employs TRBV17 and TRBJ2-7; 12 bases fit TRBD2. CDR1 is MNHDT, CDR2 YYDKIL, per germline. There are 14 residues in the CDR3. The junction had 1 base not matched to a gene; V was cut back by 1 base and J by 6 bases. The CDR3 protein is CASSRGLGGREQYF. The sequenced part of the CDR3 DNA is TGTGCTAGCAGTAGAGGACTGGGGGGGCGTGAACAGTAC.